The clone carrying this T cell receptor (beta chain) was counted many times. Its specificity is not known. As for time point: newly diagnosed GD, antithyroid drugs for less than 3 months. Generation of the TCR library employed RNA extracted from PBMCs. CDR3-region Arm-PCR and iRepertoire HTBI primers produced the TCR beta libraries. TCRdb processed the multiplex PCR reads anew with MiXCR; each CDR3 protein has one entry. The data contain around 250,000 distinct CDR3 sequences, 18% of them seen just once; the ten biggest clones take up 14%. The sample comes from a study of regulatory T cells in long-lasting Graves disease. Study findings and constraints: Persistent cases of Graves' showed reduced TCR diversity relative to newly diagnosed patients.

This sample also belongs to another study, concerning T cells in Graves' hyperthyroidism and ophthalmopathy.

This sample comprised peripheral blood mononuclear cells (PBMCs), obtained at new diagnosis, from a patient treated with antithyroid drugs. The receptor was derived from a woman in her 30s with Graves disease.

CDR3 bases: TGCAGTGCCTTGGGGGGATCCCTTAGCAATCAGCCCCAGCATTTT. Amino acid sequence: CSALGGSLSNQPQHF. The V call is TRBV20-1, the J call TRBJ1-5; TRBD1 might be the D (5 bases). The ends were cut back, 6 bases at V and 0 bases at J, with 15 bases in the middle. Per the germline V gene, CDR1 is DFQATT and CDR2 is SNEGSKA (reference sequence). CDR3 length equals 15 residues.